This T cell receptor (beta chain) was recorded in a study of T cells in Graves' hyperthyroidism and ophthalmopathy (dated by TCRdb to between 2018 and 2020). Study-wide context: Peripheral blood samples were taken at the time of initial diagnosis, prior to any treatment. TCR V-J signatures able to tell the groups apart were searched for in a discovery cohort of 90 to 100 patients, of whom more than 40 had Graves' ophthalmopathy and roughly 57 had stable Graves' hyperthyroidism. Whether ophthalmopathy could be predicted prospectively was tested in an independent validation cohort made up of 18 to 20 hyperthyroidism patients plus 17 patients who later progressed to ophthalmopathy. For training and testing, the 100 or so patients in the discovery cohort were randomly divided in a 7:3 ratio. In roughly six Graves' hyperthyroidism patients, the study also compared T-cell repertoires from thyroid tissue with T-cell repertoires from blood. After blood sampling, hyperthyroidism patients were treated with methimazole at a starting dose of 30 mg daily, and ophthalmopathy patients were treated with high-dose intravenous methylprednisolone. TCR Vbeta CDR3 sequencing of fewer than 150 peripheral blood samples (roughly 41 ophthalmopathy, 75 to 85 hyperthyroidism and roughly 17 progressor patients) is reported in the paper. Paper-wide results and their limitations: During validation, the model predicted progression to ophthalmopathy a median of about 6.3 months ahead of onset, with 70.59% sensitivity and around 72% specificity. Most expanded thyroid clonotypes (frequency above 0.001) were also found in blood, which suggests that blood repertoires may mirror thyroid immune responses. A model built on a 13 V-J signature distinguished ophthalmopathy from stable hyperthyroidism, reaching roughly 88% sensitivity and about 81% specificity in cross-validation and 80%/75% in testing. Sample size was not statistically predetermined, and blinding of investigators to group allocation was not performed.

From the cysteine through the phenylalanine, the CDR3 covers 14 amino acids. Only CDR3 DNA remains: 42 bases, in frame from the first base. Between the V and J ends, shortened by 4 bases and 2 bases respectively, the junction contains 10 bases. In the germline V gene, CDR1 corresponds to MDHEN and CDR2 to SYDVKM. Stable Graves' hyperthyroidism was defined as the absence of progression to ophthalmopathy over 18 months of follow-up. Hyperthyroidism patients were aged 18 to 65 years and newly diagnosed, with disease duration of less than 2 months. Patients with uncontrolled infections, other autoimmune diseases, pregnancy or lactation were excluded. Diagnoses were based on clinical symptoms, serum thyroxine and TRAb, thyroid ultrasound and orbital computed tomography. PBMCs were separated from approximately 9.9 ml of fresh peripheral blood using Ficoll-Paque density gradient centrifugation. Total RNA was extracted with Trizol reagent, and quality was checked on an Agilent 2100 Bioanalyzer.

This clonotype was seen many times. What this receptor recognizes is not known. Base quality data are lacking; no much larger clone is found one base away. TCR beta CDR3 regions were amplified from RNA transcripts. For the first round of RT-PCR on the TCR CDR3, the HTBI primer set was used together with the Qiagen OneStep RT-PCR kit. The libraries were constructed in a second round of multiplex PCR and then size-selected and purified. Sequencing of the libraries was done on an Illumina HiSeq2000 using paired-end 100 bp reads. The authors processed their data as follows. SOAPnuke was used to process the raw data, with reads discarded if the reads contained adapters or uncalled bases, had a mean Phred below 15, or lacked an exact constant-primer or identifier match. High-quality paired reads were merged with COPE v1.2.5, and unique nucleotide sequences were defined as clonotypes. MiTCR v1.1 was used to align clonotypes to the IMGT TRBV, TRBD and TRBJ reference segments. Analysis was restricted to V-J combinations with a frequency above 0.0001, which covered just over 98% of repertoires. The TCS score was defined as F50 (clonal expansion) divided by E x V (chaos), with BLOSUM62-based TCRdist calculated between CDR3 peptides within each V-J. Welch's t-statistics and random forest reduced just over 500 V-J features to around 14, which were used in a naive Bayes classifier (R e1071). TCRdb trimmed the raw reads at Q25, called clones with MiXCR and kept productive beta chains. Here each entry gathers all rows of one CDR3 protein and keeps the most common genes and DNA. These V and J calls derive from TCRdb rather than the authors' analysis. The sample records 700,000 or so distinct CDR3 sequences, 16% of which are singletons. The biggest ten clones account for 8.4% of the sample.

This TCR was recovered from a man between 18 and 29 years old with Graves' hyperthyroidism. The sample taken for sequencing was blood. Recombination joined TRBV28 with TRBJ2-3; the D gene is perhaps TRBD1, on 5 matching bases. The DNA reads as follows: TGTGCCAGCAGTTCCTTCAGGGCCACAGATACGCAGTATTTT. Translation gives CASSSFRATDTQYF. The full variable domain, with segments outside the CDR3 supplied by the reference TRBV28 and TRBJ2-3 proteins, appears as DVKVTQSSRYLVKRTGEKVFLECVQDMDHENMFWYRQDPGLGLRLIYFSYDVKMKEKGDIPEGYSVSREKKERFSLILESASTNQTSMYLCASSSFRATDTQYFGPGTRLTVL.